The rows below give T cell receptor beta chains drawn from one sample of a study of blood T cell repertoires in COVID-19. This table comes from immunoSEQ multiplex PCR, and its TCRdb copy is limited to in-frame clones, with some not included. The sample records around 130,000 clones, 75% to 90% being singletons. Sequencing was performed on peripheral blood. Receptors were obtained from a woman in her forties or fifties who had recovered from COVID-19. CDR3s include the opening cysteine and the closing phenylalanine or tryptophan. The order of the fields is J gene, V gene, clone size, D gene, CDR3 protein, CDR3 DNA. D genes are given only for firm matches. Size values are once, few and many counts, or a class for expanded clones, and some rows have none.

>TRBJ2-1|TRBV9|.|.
CASSVATYNEQFF
TGTGCCAGCAGCGTAGCCACCTACAATGAGCAGTTCTTC
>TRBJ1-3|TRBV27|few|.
CASSPTVGAAGNTIYF
TGTGCCAGCAGTCCGACCGTGGGGGCTGCTGGAAACACCATATATTTT
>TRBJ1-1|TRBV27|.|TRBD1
CASSLSPRQGRTEAFF
TGTGCCAGCAGTTTATCCCCTCGACAGGGACGGACTGAAGCTTTCTTT
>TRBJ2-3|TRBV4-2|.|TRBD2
CASSLLERGRDTQYF
TGTGCCAGCAGCCTACTTGAGCGGGGCCGTGATACGCAGTATTTT
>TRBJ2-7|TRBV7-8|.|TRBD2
CASSPRRLAGEQYF
TGTGCCAGCAGTCCCCGGAGGCTAGCGGGTGAGCAGTACTTC
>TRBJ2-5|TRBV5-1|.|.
CASSLAGSQETQYF
TGCGCCAGCAGCTTGGCAGGTTCCCAAGAGACCCAGTACTTC
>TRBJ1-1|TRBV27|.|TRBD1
CASRSLARGLNTEAFF
TGTGCCAGCAGAAGTTTAGCCAGGGGGTTGAACACTGAAGCTTTCTTT
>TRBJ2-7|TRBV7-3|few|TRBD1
CASSLTGLGTGKDEQYF
TGTGCCAGCAGCTTAACGGGGCTGGGGACAGGGAAGGACGAGCAGTACTTC
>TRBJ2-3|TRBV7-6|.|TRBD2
CASSLGGAGAAGTDTQYF
TGTGCCAGCAGCTTAGGTGGTGCGGGAGCGGCTGGCACAGATACGCAGTATTTT
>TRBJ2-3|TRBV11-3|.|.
CASSLRVDTQYF
TGTGCCAGCAGCTTGAGGGTAGATACGCAGTATTTT
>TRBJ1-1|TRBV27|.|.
CASSLEGRAEAFF
TGTGCCAGCAGTTTGGAGGGGCGGGCTGAAGCTTTCTTT
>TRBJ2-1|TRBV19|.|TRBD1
CASSSGQGGLNEQFF
TGTGCCAGTAGTAGCGGACAGGGGGGGCTCAATGAGCAGTTCTTC
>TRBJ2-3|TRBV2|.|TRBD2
CASSGRREGANTQYF
TGTGCCAGCAGTGGCCGGCGGGAGGGTGCTAATACGCAGTATTTT
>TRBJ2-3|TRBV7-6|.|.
CASSFGATDTQYF
TGTGCCAGCAGCTTCGGAGCAACAGATACGCAGTATTTT
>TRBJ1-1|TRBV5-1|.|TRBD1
CASSLVQGGNTEAFF
TGCGCCAGCAGCTTGGTCCAGGGGGGGAACACTGAAGCTTTCTTT
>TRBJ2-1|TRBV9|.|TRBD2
CASSVSGLAGGDNEQFF
TGTGCCAGCAGCGTATCGGGACTAGCGGGGGGGGACAATGAGCAGTTCTTC
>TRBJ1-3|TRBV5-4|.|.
CASSLPGFGNTIYF
TGTGCCAGCAGCTTGCCAGGGTTCGGAAACACCATATATTTT
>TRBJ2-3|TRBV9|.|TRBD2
CASSVVGLAGGRTDTQYF
TGTGCCAGCAGCGTAGTGGGCCTAGCGGGGGGGCGCACAGATACGCAGTATTTT
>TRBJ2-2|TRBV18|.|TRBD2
CASSLREAGTGELFF
TGTGCCAGCTCACTGCGGGAGGCCGGGACCGGGGAGCTGTTTTTT
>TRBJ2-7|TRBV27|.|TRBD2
CASSAWTSGSYEQYF
TGTGCCAGCAGTGCGTGGACTAGCGGGAGCTACGAGCAGTACTTC
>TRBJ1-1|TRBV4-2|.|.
CASSHRRGDGAFF
TGTGCCAGCAGCCATCGGCGCGGGGATGGAGCTTTCTTT
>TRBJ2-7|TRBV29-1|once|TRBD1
CSVGDRVGEQYF
TGCAGCGTTGGGGACAGGGTGGGCGAGCAGTACTTC
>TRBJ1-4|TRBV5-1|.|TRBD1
CASSPTGANEKLFF
TGCGCCAGCAGCCCGACAGGGGCGAATGAAAAACTGTTTTTT
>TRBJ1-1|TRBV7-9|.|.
CASSLSAVMNTEAFF
TGTGCCAGCAGCTTATCCGCAGTCATGAACACTGAAGCTTTCTTT
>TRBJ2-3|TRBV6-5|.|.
CASSYHRRRDTQYF
TGTGCCAGCAGTTACCATCGGAGGCGAGATACGCAGTATTTT
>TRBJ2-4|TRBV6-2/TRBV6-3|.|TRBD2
CASSPGTSLYF
TGTGCCAGCAGCCCCGGGACTAGTCTATACTTC
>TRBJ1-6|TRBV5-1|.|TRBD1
CASSLVGTGSYNSPLHF
TGCGCCAGCAGCTTAGTCGGGACAGGGTCGTATAATTCACCCCTCCACTTT
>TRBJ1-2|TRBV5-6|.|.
CASTLREYGYTF
TGTGCCAGCACCCTCAGGGAATATGGCTACACCTTC
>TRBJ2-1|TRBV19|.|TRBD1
CASNRGNSYNEQFF
TGTGCCAGTAACAGGGGAAACTCCTACAATGAGCAGTTCTTC
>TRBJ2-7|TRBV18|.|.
CASSPGWSSYEQYF
TGTGCCAGCTCACCAGGGTGGAGCTCCTACGAGCAGTACTTC
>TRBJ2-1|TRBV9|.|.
CASSVAPGSYNEQFF
TGTGCCAGCAGCGTAGCCCCAGGGTCCTACAATGAGCAGTTCTTC
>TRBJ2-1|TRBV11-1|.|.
CASSLRESTGQFF
TGTGCCAGCAGTTTAAGAGAAAGTACGGGGCAGTTCTTC
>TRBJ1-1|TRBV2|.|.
CASAGEGGENTEAFF
TGTGCCAGCGCAGGGGAGGGTGGGGAGAACACTGAAGCTTTCTTT
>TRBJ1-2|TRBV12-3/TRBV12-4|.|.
CASSLGHVYGYTF
TGTGCCAGCAGTTTGGGACACGTCTATGGCTACACCTTC
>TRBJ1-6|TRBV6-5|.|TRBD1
CASRPGQSFSPLHF
TGTGCCAGCAGGCCGGGACAGTCTTTTTCACCCCTCCACTTT
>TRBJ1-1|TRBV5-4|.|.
CASSLVGGEAFF
TGTGCCAGCAGCTTGGTAGGCGGTGAAGCTTTCTTT
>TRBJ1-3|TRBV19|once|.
CATTQGNSGNTIYF
TGTGCCACTACACAGGGCAACTCTGGAAACACCATATATTTT
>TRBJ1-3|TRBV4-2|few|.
CASSLFSGNTIYF
TGTGCCAGCAGCCTCTTCTCTGGAAACACCATATATTTT
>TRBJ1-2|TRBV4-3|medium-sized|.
CASSQELQGTYGYTF
TGCGCCAGCAGCCAAGAATTACAGGGTACCTATGGCTACACCTTC
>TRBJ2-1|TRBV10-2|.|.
CASSESRSSYNEQFF
TGCGCCAGCAGTGAGTCTCGGAGCTCCTACAATGAGCAGTTCTTC
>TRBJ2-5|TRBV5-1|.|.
CASSLDRSIGETQYF
TGCGCCAGCAGCCTAGACAGGAGTATTGGGGAGACCCAGTACTTC
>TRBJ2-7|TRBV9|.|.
CASSASLGDYEQYF
TGTGCCAGCAGCGCCTCCTTGGGCGACTACGAGCAGTACTTC
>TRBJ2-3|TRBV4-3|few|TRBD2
CASRRTSGRSDTQYF
TGCGCCAGCAGGAGGACTAGCGGGAGGTCTGATACGCAGTATTTT
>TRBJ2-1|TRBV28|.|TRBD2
CASSTGTKPEQFF
TGTGCCAGCAGTACCGGGACTAAACCCGAGCAGTTCTTC
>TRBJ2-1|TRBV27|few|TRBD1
CASRLLTGGVQGEQFF
TGTGCCAGCAGATTACTGACAGGGGGGGTCCAAGGTGAGCAGTTCTTC
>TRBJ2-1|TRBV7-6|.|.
CASSLALGLDEQFF
TGTGCCAGCAGCTTAGCGTTGGGACTCGATGAGCAGTTCTTC
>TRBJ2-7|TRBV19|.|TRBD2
CASSFSGESSYEQYF
TGTGCCAGTAGTTTTAGCGGGGAGAGCTCCTACGAGCAGTACTTC
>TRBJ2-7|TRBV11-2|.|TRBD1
CASSFGWGTGANLYEQYF
TGTGCCAGCAGCTTTGGCTGGGGGACAGGGGCCAATTTGTACGAGCAGTACTTC
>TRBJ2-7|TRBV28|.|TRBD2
CASTSTSGRDEQYF
TGTGCCAGCACAAGTACTAGCGGGAGAGACGAGCAGTACTTC
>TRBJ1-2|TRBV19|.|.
CASSPPEFYGYTF
TGTGCCAGTAGCCCGCCCGAGTTCTATGGCTACACCTTC
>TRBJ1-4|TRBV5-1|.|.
CASSGEGHTGEKLFF
TGCGCCAGCAGCGGAGAGGGACATACTGGAGAAAAACTGTTTTTT